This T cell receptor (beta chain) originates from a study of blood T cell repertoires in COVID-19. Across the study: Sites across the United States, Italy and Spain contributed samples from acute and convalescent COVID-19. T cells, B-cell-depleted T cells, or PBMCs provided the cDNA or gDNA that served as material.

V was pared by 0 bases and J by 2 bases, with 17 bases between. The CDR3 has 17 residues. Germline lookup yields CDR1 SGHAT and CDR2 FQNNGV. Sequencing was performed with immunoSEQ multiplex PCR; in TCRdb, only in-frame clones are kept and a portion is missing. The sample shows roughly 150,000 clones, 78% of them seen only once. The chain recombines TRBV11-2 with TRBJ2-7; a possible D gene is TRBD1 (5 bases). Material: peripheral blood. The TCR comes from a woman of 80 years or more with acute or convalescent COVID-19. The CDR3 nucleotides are TGTGCCAGCAGCTTAGATGCAGGGCCGGTTTCCACCTACGAGCAGTACTTC. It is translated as CASSLDAGPVSTYEQYF.